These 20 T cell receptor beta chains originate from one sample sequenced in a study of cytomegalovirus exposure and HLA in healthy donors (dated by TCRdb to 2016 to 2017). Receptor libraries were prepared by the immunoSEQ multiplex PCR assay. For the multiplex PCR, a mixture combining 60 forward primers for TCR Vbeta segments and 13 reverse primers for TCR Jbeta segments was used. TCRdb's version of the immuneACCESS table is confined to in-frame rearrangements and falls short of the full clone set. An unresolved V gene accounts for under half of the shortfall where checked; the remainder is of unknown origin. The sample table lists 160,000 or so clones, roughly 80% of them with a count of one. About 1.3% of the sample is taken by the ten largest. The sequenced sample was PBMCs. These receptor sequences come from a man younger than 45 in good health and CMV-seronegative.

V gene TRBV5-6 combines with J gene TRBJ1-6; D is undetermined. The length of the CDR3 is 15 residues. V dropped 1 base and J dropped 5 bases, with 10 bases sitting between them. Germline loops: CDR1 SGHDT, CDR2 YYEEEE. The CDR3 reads CASSLLGDDNSPLHF. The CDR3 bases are TGTGCCAGCAGCTTGCTAGGAGATGATAATTCACCCCTCCACTTT. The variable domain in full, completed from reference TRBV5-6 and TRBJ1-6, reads DAGVTQSPTHLIKTRGQQVTLRCSPKSGHDTVSWYQQALGQGPQFIFQYYEEEERQRGNFPDRFSGHQFPNYSSELNVNALLLGDSALYLCASSLLGDDNSPLHFGNGTRLTVT.

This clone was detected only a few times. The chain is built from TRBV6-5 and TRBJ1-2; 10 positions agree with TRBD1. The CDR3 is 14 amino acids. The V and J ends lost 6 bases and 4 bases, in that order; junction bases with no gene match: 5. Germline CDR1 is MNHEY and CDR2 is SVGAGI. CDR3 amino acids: CASRGQGIPYGYTF. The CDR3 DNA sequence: TGTGCCAGCAGGGGACAGGGGATCCCCTATGGCTACACCTTC.

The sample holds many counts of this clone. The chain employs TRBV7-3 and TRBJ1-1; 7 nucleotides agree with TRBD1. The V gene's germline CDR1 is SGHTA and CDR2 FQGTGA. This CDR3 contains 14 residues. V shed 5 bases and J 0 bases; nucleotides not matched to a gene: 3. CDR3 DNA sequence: TGTGCCAGCAGCCGGGACAGTTTGAACACTGAAGCTTTCTTT. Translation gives CASSRDSLNTEAFF.

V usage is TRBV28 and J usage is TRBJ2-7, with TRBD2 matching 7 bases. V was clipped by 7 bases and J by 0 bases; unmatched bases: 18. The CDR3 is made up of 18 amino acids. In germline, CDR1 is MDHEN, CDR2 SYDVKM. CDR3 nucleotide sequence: TGTGCCAGCACCGATTCTAGCGGTGCCTCCATTCACTCCTACGAGCAGTACTTC. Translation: CASTDSSGASIHSYEQYF.

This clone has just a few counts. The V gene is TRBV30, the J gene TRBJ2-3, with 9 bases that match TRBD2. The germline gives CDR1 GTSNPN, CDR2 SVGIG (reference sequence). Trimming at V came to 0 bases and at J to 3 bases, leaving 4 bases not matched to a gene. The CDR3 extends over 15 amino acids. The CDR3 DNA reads TGTGCCTGGAGTGTACTGCGGGGGGGTACAGATACGCAGTATTTT. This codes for CAWSVLRGGTDTQYF.

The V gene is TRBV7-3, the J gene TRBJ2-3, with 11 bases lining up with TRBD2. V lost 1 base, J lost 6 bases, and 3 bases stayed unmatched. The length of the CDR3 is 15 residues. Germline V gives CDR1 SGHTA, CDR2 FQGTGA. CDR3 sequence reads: CASSLKLAGADTQYF. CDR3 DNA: TGTGCCAGCAGCTTAAAACTAGCGGGGGCGGATACGCAGTATTTT. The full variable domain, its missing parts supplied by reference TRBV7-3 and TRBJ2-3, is GAGVSQTPSNKVTEKGKYVELRCDPISGHTALYWYRQSLGQGPEFLIYFQGTGAADDSGLPNDRFFAVRPEGSVSTLKIQRTERGDSAVYLCASSLKLAGADTQYFGPGTRLTVL.

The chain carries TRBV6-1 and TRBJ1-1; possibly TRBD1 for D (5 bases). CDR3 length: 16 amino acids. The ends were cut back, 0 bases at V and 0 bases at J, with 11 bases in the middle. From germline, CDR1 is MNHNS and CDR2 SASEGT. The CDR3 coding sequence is TGTGCCAGCAGTGAAGCGCGGGGACGGATGAACACTGAAGCTTTCTTT. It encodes CASSEARGRMNTEAFF.

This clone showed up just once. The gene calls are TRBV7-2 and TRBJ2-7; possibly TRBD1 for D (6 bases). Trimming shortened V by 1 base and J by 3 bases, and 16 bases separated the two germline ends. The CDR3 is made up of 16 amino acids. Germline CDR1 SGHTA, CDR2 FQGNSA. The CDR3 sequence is CASSLETTGFSYEQYF. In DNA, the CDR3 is TGTGCCAGCAGCTTAGAAACGACAGGATTCAGCTACGAGCAGTACTTC.

The CDR3 here is CAWSVGTSVSYEQYF. In nucleotides, the CDR3 is TGTGCCTGGAGTGTAGGGACTAGCGTCTCCTACGAGCAGTACTTC. The chain is built from TRBV30 and TRBJ2-7, with TRBD2 matching 10 bases. CDR3 size: 15 residues. The germline gives CDR1 GTSNPN, CDR2 SVGIG (reference sequence). Trimming cost V 0 bases and J 0 bases; bases outside gene matches: 2.

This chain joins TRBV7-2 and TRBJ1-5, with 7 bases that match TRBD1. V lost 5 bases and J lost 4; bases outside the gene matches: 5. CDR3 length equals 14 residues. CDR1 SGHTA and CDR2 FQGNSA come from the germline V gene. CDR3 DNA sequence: TGTGCCAGCAGCGATAGACAGGGTAATCAGCCCCAGCATTTT. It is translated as CASSDRQGNQPQHF.

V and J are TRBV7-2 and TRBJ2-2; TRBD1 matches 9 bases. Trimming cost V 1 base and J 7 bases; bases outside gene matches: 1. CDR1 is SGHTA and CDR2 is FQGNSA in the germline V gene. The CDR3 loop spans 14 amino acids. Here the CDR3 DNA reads TGTGCCAGCAGCTTAGACAGGGGGCGCGGGGAGCTGTTTTTT. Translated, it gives CASSLDRGRGELFF.

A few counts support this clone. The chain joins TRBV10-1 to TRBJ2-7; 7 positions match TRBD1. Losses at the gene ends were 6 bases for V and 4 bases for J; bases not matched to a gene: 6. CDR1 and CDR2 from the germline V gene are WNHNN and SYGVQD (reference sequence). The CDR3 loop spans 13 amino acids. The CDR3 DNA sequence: TGCGCCAGCAGCAGGACAGGAGAATACGAGCAGTACTTC. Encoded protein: CASSRTGEYEQYF.

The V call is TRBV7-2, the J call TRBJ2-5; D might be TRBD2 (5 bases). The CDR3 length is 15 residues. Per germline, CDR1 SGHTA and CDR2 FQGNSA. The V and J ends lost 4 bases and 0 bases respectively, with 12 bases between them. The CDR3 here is CASSSGGLYQETQYF. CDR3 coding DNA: TGTGCCAGCAGCTCGGGCGGACTGTACCAAGAGACCCAGTACTTC.

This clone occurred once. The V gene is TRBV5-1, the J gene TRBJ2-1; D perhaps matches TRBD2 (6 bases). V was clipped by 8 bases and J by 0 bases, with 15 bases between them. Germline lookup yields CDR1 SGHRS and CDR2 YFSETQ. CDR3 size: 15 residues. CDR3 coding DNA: TGCGCCAGTGCAAAGGAGGGGAGCTCCTACAATGAGCAGTTCTTC. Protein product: CASAKEGSSYNEQFF.

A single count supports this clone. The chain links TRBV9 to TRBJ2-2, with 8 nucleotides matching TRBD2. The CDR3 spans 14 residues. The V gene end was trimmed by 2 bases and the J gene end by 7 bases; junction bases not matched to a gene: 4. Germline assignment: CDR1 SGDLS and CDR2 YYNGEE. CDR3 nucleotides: TGTGCCAGCAGCGTTGCTACTAGCGGCGGGGAGCTGTTTTTT. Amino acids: CASSVATSGGELFF. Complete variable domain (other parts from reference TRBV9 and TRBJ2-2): DSGVTQTPKHLITATGQRVTLRCSPRSGDLSVYWYQQSLDQGLQFLIQYYNGEERAKGNILERFSAQQFPDLHSELNLSSLELGDSALYFCASSVATSGGELFFGEGSRLTVL.

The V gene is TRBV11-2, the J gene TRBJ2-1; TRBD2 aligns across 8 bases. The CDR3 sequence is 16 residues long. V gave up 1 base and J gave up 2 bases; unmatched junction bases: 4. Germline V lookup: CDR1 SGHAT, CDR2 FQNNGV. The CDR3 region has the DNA TGTGCCAGCAGCTTAGTCCGCGGGGGGCCCTACAATGAGCAGTTCTTC. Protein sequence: CASSLVRGGPYNEQFF.

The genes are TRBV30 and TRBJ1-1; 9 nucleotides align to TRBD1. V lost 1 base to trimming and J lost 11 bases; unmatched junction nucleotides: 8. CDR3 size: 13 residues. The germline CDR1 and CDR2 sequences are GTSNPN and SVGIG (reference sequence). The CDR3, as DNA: TGTGCCTGGAGTGACAGGGGGCCCTTGAGGGCTTTCTTT. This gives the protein CAWSDRGPLRAFF.

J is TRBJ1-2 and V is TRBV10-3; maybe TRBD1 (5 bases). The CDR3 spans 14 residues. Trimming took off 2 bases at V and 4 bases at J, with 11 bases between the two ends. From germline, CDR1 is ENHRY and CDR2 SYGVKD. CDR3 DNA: TGTGCCATCAGTGAGCGCAGGGAAGGCTATGGCTACACCTTC. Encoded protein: CAISERREGYGYTF.

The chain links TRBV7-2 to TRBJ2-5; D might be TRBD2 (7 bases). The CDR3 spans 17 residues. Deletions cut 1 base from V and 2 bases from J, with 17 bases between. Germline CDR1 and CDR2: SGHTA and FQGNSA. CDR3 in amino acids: CASSLVLVGGPQETQYF. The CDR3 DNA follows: TGTGCCAGCAGCTTAGTGTTAGTCGGGGGGCCTCAAGAGACCCAGTACTTC.

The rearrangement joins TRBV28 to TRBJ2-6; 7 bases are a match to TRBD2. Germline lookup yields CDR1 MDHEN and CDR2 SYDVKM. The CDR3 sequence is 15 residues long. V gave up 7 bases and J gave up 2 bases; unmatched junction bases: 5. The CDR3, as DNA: TGTGCCAGCACCTCGGGGGGAACTGGGGCCAACGTCCTGACTTTC. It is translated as CASTSGGTGANVLTF.